This TCR beta chain was sequenced in a study of cytomegalovirus exposure and HLA in healthy donors. Study background: The approximately 130 validation repertoires and the approximately 700 first-cohort repertoires shared a platform, a later analysis reported.

Trimming cost V 3 bases and J 4 bases, with 9 bases left between them. This CDR3 has 14 residues. Looked up from germline, CDR1 is SGHVS and CDR2 is FNYEAQ. Details on this clone: The antigen is undetermined.

Sequenced by immunoSEQ multiplex PCR; TCRdb stores in-frame clones only, minus some. The sample carries 200,000 to 250,000 clones, approximately 83% recorded once. Findings of the study overall: The study flagged approximately 180 TCR beta chains as cytomegalovirus-associated. Rarity characterized most TCR sequences, yet some public TCRs appeared in many donors.

This clonotype was sampled from a woman in her 30s in good health and CMV-seropositive. The V call is TRBV7-6, the J call TRBJ2-2; D is uncertain. Specimen: PBMCs. CDR3 protein: CASSFLTTTGELFF. As DNA, the CDR3 is TGTGCCAGCAGCTTCCTTACTACCACCGGGGAGCTGTTTTTT.